The present entry profiles one TCR beta chain with its context. This entry comes from a study of cytomegalovirus exposure and HLA in healthy donors. The CDR3 loop spans 16 amino acids. CDR1 and CDR2 from the germline V gene are PRHDT and FYEKMQ (reference sequence). V was clipped by 8 bases and J by 2 bases; unmatched bases: 13. Amplification used 60 Vbeta primers and 13 Jbeta primers. The table came from immunoSEQ multiplex PCR; TCRdb's copy has only in-frame clones and leaves some out. The repertoire table contains around 60,000 clones. The chain recombines TRBV13 with TRBJ2-7; the match to TRBD2 covers 9 bases. The receptor was isolated from a man aged 25-45 years in good health and CMV-seropositive. Specimen: PBMCs. The CDR3 DNA follows: TGTGCCAGCGCGGGGGGGAAGGGGGGAGGCCCCTACGAGCAGTACTTC. This sequence encodes CASAGGKGGGPYEQYF.